This T cell receptor (beta chain) emerged from a study of T cells in tuberculosis. Study-wide results and limits: The TCR-beta difference was not significant; alpha differences partly reflected length.

Indicated time point: new active TB diagnosis, blood taken before or within 7 days of starting treatment. Trimming at V came to 5 bases and at J to 3 bases, leaving 6 bases not matched to a gene. The CDR3 spans 14 residues. CDR1 and CDR2 (germline): MDHEN, SYDVKM. On this clone itself: The antigen is undetermined.

The data were produced by immunoSEQ multiplex PCR, yet TCRdb's version contains in-frame clones alone and is incomplete. The sample carries tens of thousands of clones, 87% recorded once. This clonotype originated in an adult with tuberculosis. This chain connects TRBV28 to TRBJ1-2; 7 bases are shared with TRBD1. The input for sequencing was PBMCs, taken at tuberculosis diagnosis. The CDR3 spells CASSVGQSYYGYTF. As DNA, the CDR3 is TGTGCCAGCAGTGTGGGACAGTCCTACTATGGCTACACCTTC.